These 5 T cell receptor beta chains share one sample of origin, sequenced in a study of CD4 and CD8 cells across lung adenocarcinoma regions. TCRdb used MiXCR to reprocess the PCR reads, holding one entry per CDR3 protein. The sample yields roughly 25,000 distinct CDR3 sequences, under 65% seen once. The sample taken for sequencing was CD4+ T cells from the center of a lung tumor. These receptors all come from a male donor with lung adenocarcinoma. The CD4 and CD8 labels of this study may be unreliable.

This clonotype was seen repeatedly, ten times or more. A read error is possible here, since a much larger clone lies one base away. V gene TRBV6-1 combines with J gene TRBJ2-1; 7 bases are a match to TRBD1. The germline V gene encodes CDR1 MNHNS and CDR2 SASEGT. The CDR3 consists of 16 residues. V shed 4 bases, J shed 13 bases, and the junction held 19 bases outside the gene matches. CDR3 in amino acids: CASSGRQGGVKETQFF. CDR3 nucleotide sequence: TGTGCCAGCAGTGGGAGACAGGGTGGCGTAAAAGAGACCCAGTTCTTC.

To note about this clonotype: Compared with germline, one end of the junction differs, possibly owing to a read error. The J gene is TRBJ2-1, the V gene TRBV6-1; 7 bases match TRBD2. This CDR3 contains 18 residues. The germline CDR1 and CDR2 sequences are MNHNS and SASEGT. CDR3 amino acids: CASSTLRSGTGCYDEQYF. As DNA, the CDR3 is TGTGCCAGCAGTACGCTACGAAGCGGGACCGGGTGCTACGATGAGCAGTATTTC.

For this clonotype: A much larger clonotype is one base distant, so this may be a read error. V gene TRBV4-2 combines with J gene TRBJ2-1, with 10 bases fitting TRBD2. The junction had 15 bases not matched to a gene; V was cut back by 1 base and J by 12 bases. The V gene's germline CDR1 is LGHNA and CDR2 YNFKEQ. The CDR3 spans 17 residues. The CDR3 loop reads CASSQGDGASGRGGQFF. The CDR3 DNA sequence: TGTGCCAGCAGCCAAGGCGACGGGGCTAGCGGGAGAGGTGGGCAGTTCTTC.

The gene calls are TRBV10-3 and TRBJ2-3; D possibly uses TRBD1 or TRBD2 (5 bases each). The DNA end is a closer match to TRBJ2-7, so the J assignment may be wrong. The CDR3 runs to 14 residues. Germline V gene lookup returns CDR1 ENHRY and CDR2 SYGVKD. CDR3: CAGSGAGATDTQYF. The CDR3 region has the DNA TGTGCGGGGAGTGGGGCTGGGGCCACAGATACGCAGTACTTC.

By its share, this clonotype is medium-sized (0.01 to 0.1%). The J gene is TRBJ2-3, the V gene TRBV10-1; 7 bases map to TRBD2. The junction had 13 bases not matched to a gene; V was cut back by 5 bases and J by 5 bases. In germline, CDR1 is WNHNN, CDR2 SYGVQD (reference sequence). This CDR3 region has 16 residues. For the CDR3, the DNA is TGCGCCAGCAGTCCTAATACCCGGGAGGCCAGAGATACGCAGTATTTT. Protein: CASSPNTREARDTQYF.